The rows below give T cell receptor beta chains drawn from one sample of a study of shared clonotypes between healthy human individuals. Method: immunoSEQ multiplex PCR; TCRdb's copy keeps in-frame clones and lacks some. Of roughly 2.2 million clones in the sample, 85% to 95% are singletons; the top ten hold 0.3% to 0.45%. The sequencing sample was made of naive CD4+ T cells from PBMCs. These receptors all stem from a man aged 18 to 29 in good health. Some clones in this sample may be carry-over from other donors' samples. Both conserved end residues are part of each CDR3. D genes are given only for firm matches. Size values are once, few and many counts, or a class for expanded clones, and some rows have none.

D	size	V	J	CDR3	DNA
.	.	TRBV5-1	TRBJ1-2	CASSLAGGIYGYTF	TGCGCCAGCAGCTTGGCCGGCGGAATCTATGGCTACACCTTC
TRBD2	.	TRBV4-1	TRBJ2-3	CASSQDRTRGTDTQYF	TGCGCCAGCAGCCAAGATCGGACTAGAGGCACAGATACGCAGTATTTT
TRBD1	.	TRBV15	TRBJ2-1	CATSRGGGLYNEQFF	TGTGCCACCAGCAGAGGAGGGGGCTTATACAATGAGCAGTTCTTC
.	.	TRBV19	TRBJ1-1	CASSIRAVLGSEAFF	TGTGCCAGTAGTATCAGGGCCGTACTTGGGAGTGAAGCTTTCTTT
TRBD1	.	TRBV27	TRBJ2-7	CASRQGDRGNEQYF	TGTGCCAGCAGACAAGGCGACAGGGGCAACGAGCAGTACTTC
TRBD1	.	TRBV25-1	TRBJ2-7	CASEEPFGTGVNEQYF	TGTGCCAGCGAAGAACCGTTTGGGACAGGGGTGAACGAGCAGTACTTC
.	.	TRBV4-3	TRBJ1-5	CASSQDKLLGDQPQHF	TGCGCCAGCAGCCAAGATAAGCTCCTGGGGGACCAGCCCCAGCATTTT
.	.	TRBV7-3	TRBJ1-1	CASSPTGLAHEAFF	TGTGCCAGCAGCCCAACAGGGTTGGCTCATGAAGCTTTCTTT
.	.	TRBV19	TRBJ2-5	CASTLLGATQYF	TGTGCCAGTACCCTCTTAGGCGCGACCCAGTACTTC
.	.	TRBV28	TRBJ2-7	CASSLMKGIGFYEQYF	TGTGCCAGCAGTTTGATGAAGGGGATCGGCTTCTACGAGCAGTACTTC
.	.	TRBV7-6	TRBJ2-7	CASSRPFQRDISYEQYF	TGTGCCAGCAGCAGGCCCTTTCAGCGGGACATTTCCTACGAGCAGTACTTC
.	.	TRBV28	TRBJ2-4	CASSFPGLGRGNIQYF	TGTGCCAGCAGTTTCCCGGGCCTGGGACGGGGAAACATTCAGTACTTC
TRBD2	.	TRBV6-6	TRBJ2-3	CASSRLAVASTDTQYF	TGTGCCAGCAGTCGACTAGCCGTAGCTAGCACAGATACGCAGTATTTT
TRBD1	.	TRBV15	TRBJ2-7	CATSRPPGQGSYEQYF	TGTGCCACCAGCAGACCTCCGGGACAGGGATCCTACGAGCAGTACTTC
.	.	TRBV29-1	TRBJ1-1	CSVATGIEAFF	TGCAGCGTTGCCACCGGGATTGAAGCTTTCTTT
.	few	TRBV10-3	TRBJ1-5	CAISEGQGGNQPQHF	TGTGCCATCAGTGAGGGGCAGGGCGGCAATCAGCCCCAGCATTTT
TRBD1	.	TRBV14	TRBJ2-2	CASSQNRGNTGELFF	TGTGCCAGCAGCCAGAACAGGGGGAACACCGGGGAGCTGTTTTTT
TRBD1	once	TRBV19	TRBJ2-2	CASSALDRGRSGELFF	TGTGCCAGTAGTGCCCTAGACAGGGGGCGGAGCGGGGAGCTGTTTTTT
.	.	TRBV7-3	TRBJ1-1	CASSSQGDTEAFF	TGTGCCAGCAGCTCACAGGGCGACACTGAAGCTTTCTTT
.	.	TRBV5-1	TRBJ2-7	CASSLGEYEQYF	TGCGCCAGCAGCTTGGGCGAGTACGAGCAGTACTTC
.	.	TRBV29-1	TRBJ1-3	CSVEDGVEDSGNTIYF	TGCAGCGTTGAAGACGGGGTGGAGGACTCTGGAAACACCATATATTTT
.	.	TRBV7-2	TRBJ2-3	CASSLVSLAGWVTDTQYF	TGTGCCAGCAGCTTAGTGTCCCTCGCGGGTTGGGTGACAGATACGCAGTATTTT
.	once	TRBV7-6	TRBJ2-1	CASSLIGSSYNEQFF	TGTGCCAGCAGCTTAATCGGGAGCTCCTACAATGAGCAGTTCTTC
TRBD2	.	TRBV28	TRBJ2-1	CASRSLGTSGYNEQFF	TGTGCCAGCAGGTCTCTCGGGACTAGCGGCTACAATGAGCAGTTCTTC
.	.	TRBV9	TRBJ1-1	CASSVDRATEAFF	TGTGCCAGCAGCGTAGATAGGGCCACTGAAGCTTTCTTT
.	.	TRBV5-1	TRBJ1-1	CASSGPQLNTEAFF	TGCGCCAGCAGCGGACCCCAACTGAACACTGAAGCTTTCTTT
.	.	TRBV27	TRBJ2-7	CASSSREGSGSPYEQYF	TGTGCCAGCAGCTCGCGCGAAGGGAGTGGTTCCCCCTACGAGCAGTACTTC
.	.	TRBV5-6	TRBJ2-6	CASSLRTGSSGANVLTF	TGTGCCAGCAGCTTGCGTACAGGTAGTTCTGGGGCCAACGTCCTGACTTTC
.	.	TRBV7-9	TRBJ2-7	CASSLVGDSTYEQYF	TGTGCCAGCAGCCTAGTGGGGGATTCCACGTACGAGCAGTACTTC
.	.	TRBV28	TRBJ1-2	CASSLSGRERDGYTF	TGTGCCAGCAGTTTGTCGGGCAGGGAGCGAGATGGCTACACCTTC
TRBD2	.	TRBV2	TRBJ2-7	CASTGLARQGQYF	TGTGCCAGCACGGGACTAGCCCGCCAAGGGCAGTACTTC
TRBD2	.	TRBV5-4	TRBJ2-4	CASSLDTSGRMDIQYF	TGTGCCAGCAGCTTGGATACTAGCGGGAGGATGGACATTCAGTACTTC
.	.	TRBV5-1	TRBJ1-2	CASSLEGVVYGYTF	TGCGCCAGCAGCTTGGAGGGCGTCGTCTATGGCTACACCTTC
TRBD2	.	TRBV6-1	TRBJ2-5	CASRGLAEETQYF	TGTGCCAGCAGAGGACTAGCGGAAGAGACCCAGTACTTC
.	.	TRBV23-1	TRBJ1-1	CASICLAGPMNTEAFF	TGCGCCAGCATATGTTTGGCAGGGCCCATGAACACTGAAGCTTTCTTT
.	.	TRBV7-9	TRBJ2-7	CASSPPAAAYEQYF	TGTGCCAGCAGCCCGCCAGCGGCCGCCTACGAGCAGTACTTC
TRBD1	.	TRBV7-9	TRBJ1-1	CASQGAGWTEAFF	TGTGCCAGTCAGGGGGCTGGATGGACTGAAGCTTTCTTT
TRBD2	.	TRBV5-1	TRBJ2-1	CASSLGTSGNEQFF	TGCGCCAGCAGCTTAGGGACTAGCGGCAATGAGCAGTTCTTC
TRBD2	.	TRBV7-7	TRBJ2-1	CASSQGLADYNEQFF	TGTGCCAGCAGTCAGGGACTAGCGGACTACAATGAGCAGTTCTTC
TRBD2	.	TRBV5-4	TRBJ2-2	CASSFRLAGGRTGELFF	TGTGCCAGCAGCTTCCGACTAGCGGGAGGGAGGACCGGGGAGCTGTTTTTT
TRBD2	.	TRBV19	TRBJ2-7	CASSIGASGSYEQYF	TGTGCCAGTAGTATAGGGGCTAGCGGGAGCTACGAGCAGTACTTC
.	.	TRBV19	TRBJ1-2	CASSIPGLPGGYTF	TGTGCCAGTAGTATCCCGGGTCTTCCGGGTGGCTACACCTTC
.	.	TRBV5-4	TRBJ1-5	CASSLEPGSNQPQHF	TGTGCCAGCAGCTTGGAGCCGGGTAGCAATCAGCCCCAGCATTTT
.	.	TRBV19	TRBJ2-3	CASTRERSTDTQYF	TGTGCCAGTACGAGGGAACGGAGCACAGATACGCAGTATTTT
TRBD1	few	TRBV7-9	TRBJ1-1	CASSYPGGTEAFF	TGTGCCAGCAGCTATCCAGGGGGCACTGAAGCTTTCTTT
.	.	TRBV9	TRBJ2-2	CASSVGRVGELFF	TGTGCCAGCAGCGTAGGACGGGTCGGGGAGCTGTTTTTT
.	.	TRBV20-1	TRBJ1-1	CSARRERRTFF	TGCAGTGCCCGGAGGGAGAGGCGGACTTTCTTT
TRBD2	.	TRBV6-1	TRBJ2-7	CASISGIHEQYF	TGTGCCAGCATTAGCGGGATCCACGAGCAGTACTTC
.	.	TRBV28	TRBJ2-1	CASSPRTFSISYNEQFF	TGTGCCAGCAGTCCCCGGACATTCTCTATTTCCTACAATGAGCAGTTCTTC
.	.	TRBV9	TRBJ2-7	CASSRDTSYEQYF	TGTGCCAGCAGCAGAGACACCTCCTACGAGCAGTACTTC
.	.	TRBV20-1	TRBJ2-5	CSANKETQYF	TGCAGTGCCAACAAAGAGACCCAGTACTTC
.	.	TRBV19	TRBJ2-1	CASSTPFDGEGRFF	TGTGCCAGTAGTACGCCTTTCGACGGGGAAGGGCGGTTCTTC
.	.	TRBV28	TRBJ2-7	CASRGTGSSYEQYF	TGTGCCAGCAGGGGGACCGGTTCCTCCTACGAGCAGTACTTC
.	.	TRBV7-3	TRBJ1-1	CASSMALNTEAFF	TGTGCCAGCAGCATGGCCCTGAACACTGAAGCTTTCTTT
.	.	TRBV18	TRBJ2-3	CASSPSGTFTDTQYF	TGTGCCAGCTCACCGTCCGGGACATTTACAGATACGCAGTATTTT
.	.	TRBV9	TRBJ1-4	CASSVSGGRGEKLFF	TGTGCCAGCAGCGTATCGGGCGGTCGGGGCGAAAAACTGTTTTTT
.	few	TRBV29-1	TRBJ1-2	CSVDYYGYTF	TGCAGCGTCGATTACTATGGCTACACCTTC